This T cell receptor (beta chain) came from a study of T cell responses to AZD1222 COVID-19 vaccine (dated by TCRdb to the early 2020s). Some background on the complete study: AZD1222 recipients with second doses at about 4 weeks or about 12 weeks were pooled, because spike-specific TCR depth and breadth did not differ between schedules. A total of approximately 240 trial participants underwent TCR sequencing, of whom approximately 200 had received two doses of AZD1222 and roughly 26 had received two doses of the MenACWY control vaccine. Enrollment into the trials was organized by age into subgroups of 18-55, 56-69 and 70-plus years, and those subgroups contained roughly 150, 30 and 60 TCR-sequenced participants, respectively. The study at large found these results: The 56-69-year group was small, and its depth increase did not reach significance, likely because of low power. After two AZD1222 doses, both the breadth and the depth of spike-specific TCRs were significantly higher than at day 0 and than in MenACWY recipients. Because no samples from the day 14 peak response were available, repertoires could be characterized only after the peak T cell response. CD4 TCRs associated with the vaccine covered the entire spike protein, and the dominant responses were in regions 160-218 and 743-854. Reportedly, almost half of the unique spike-specific TCRs recognized epitopes lying outside the regions that are mutated in the B.1.351 and B.1.1.7 variants. Conclusions about previously exposed vaccinees are limited because only five to seven AZD1222 recipients were SARS-CoV-2 seropositive at baseline. Participants were mostly white British and included more females than males, and it was suggested by the authors that clonal diversity may have been underestimated.

The germline V gene (reference sequence) supplies CDR1 SEHNR and CDR2 FQNEAQ. Cut back by 2 bases and 8 bases, the V and J ends lie 18 bases apart. Including cysteine and phenylalanine, the CDR3 has 16 amino acids. Here the CDR3 DNA is all that survives: 48 bases in frame from base 1. The time point label on this specimen signifies: baseline before first vaccination. Vaccinee samples came from UK trials COV001 and COV002, including a single-blind randomized controlled phase 2/3 trial of AZD1222 (ChAdOx1 nCoV-19) in healthy adults. For TCRbeta chain sequencing, PBMC samples from trial participants were taken at day 0 and at day 28 after the second dose. The CDR3 regions of human TCRbeta chains were analyzed by immunosequencing. Processing in the source paper ran as follows. Repertoire TCRs were checked for matches against a reference library of SARS-CoV-2-specific TCRs that had been generated using the MIRA antigen-specificity platform. Breadth was defined as the fraction of unique TCRs that were SARS-CoV-2-associated. Depth was defined as the fraction of total T cells that were SARS-CoV-2-associated. Using the MIRA data, every spike-specific TCR was mapped to the spike region that the TCR reacted to and assigned to either a CD4 or a CD8 class. Log10-transformed breadth and depth values were compared by one-way ANOVA with Sidak's multiple comparisons tests. TCRdb's version of the immuneACCESS table is confined to in-frame rearrangements and falls short of the full clone set. An unresolved V gene accounts for under half of the shortfall where checked; the remainder is of unknown origin. The V and J calls and the clone size are those of that table, but D and trimming were determined from the DNA. The sample table contains 150,000 or so clones; only one count was recorded for under 95% of them. The ten largest clonotypes hold 1.9% of the sample.

To note about this clone: Its antigen specificity is not known. Base qualities were left out, and no much larger clone turns up one base away.

The chain is encoded by TRBV7-9 joined to TRBJ1-4, with a tentative D gene TRBD1 over 5 matching bases. This clonotype was sampled from an adult in good health. This material consisted of peripheral blood, taken on day 0 of AZD1222 vaccination. The CDR3 region has the sequence CASSLLVLWDGEKLFF. The DNA sequence is given as TGTGCCAGCAGCTTACTTGTATTGTGGGACGGCGAAAAACTGTTTTTT.